A selection of T cell receptor beta chains follows, all from one sample in a study of cytomegalovirus exposure and HLA in healthy donors. TCRdb's table, derived via immunoSEQ multiplex PCR, lists solely in-frame clones and lacks some. The table lists 150,000 to 200,000 clones, roughly 78% of them singletons. Source material: PBMCs. The receptors originated from a woman aged 25 to 39 in good health and CMV-seropositive. CDR3s include the opening cysteine and the closing phenylalanine or tryptophan. Each record gives: J gene, V gene, clone size, D gene, CDR3 protein, CDR3 DNA. The D gene is left open where the match is weak. Rows may omit the clone size; those that give it use once, few, many or a size class.

>TRBJ2-1|TRBV19|-|TRBD2
CASSLTGLADNEQFF
TGTGCCAGTAGTCTCACCGGGCTAGCGGACAATGAGCAGTTCTTC
>TRBJ2-1|TRBV6-5|-|TRBD1
CASSYDGQGAYNEQFF
TGTGCCAGCAGTTACGACGGACAGGGGGCTTACAATGAGCAGTTCTTC
>TRBJ2-5|TRBV10-3|-|TRBD2
CAIRDPGLSSETQYF
TGTGCCATCAGGGACCCGGGACTATCTTCAGAGACCCAGTACTTC
>TRBJ2-5|TRBV10-1|-|TRBD2
CASSEVAGTQYF
TGCGCCAGCAGTGAGGTAGCGGGGACCCAGTACTTC
>TRBJ2-1|TRBV5-1|-|TRBD2
CASSLGGSSYNEQFF
TGCGCCAGCAGCTTGGGCGGGAGCTCCTACAATGAGCAGTTCTTC
>TRBJ2-5|TRBV27|-|-
CASNNSERVFEQYF
TGTGCCAGCAACAACTCGGAGAGAGTCTTTGAGCAGTACTTC
>TRBJ2-2|TRBV10-1|-|-
CASSGHNTGELFF
TGCGCCAGCAGTGGACATAACACCGGGGAGCTGTTTTTT
>TRBJ2-4|TRBV6-5|-|TRBD2
CASSYSLAGVLDIQYF
TGTGCCAGCAGTTACAGTCTAGCGGGAGTTCTAGACATTCAGTACTTC
>TRBJ2-3|TRBV5-1|-|-
CASSQSSGTDTQYF
TGCGCCAGCAGCCAATCATCAGGTACAGATACGCAGTATTTT
>TRBJ1-6|TRBV7-2|-|-
CASSLDGGSPLHF
TGTGCCAGCAGCTTGGATGGGGGGTCACCCCTCCACTTT
>TRBJ2-1|TRBV7-9|-|TRBD2
CASSPRTSGTNEQFF
TGTGCCAGCAGCCCCCGGACTAGCGGGACTAATGAGCAGTTCTTC
>TRBJ1-3|TRBV29-1|-|-
CSVEAGSGNTIYF
TGCAGCGTTGAAGCAGGGTCTGGAAACACCATATATTTT
>TRBJ1-2|TRBV5-4|-|-
CASSLSLSGYTF
TGTGCCAGCAGCTTGTCGTTGTCGGGCTACACCTTC
>TRBJ2-7|TRBV10-2|few|-
CASSVDSSYEQYF
TGCGCCAGCAGTGTAGACAGTTCCTACGAGCAGTACTTC
>TRBJ1-2|TRBV11-2|few|TRBD1
CASSIGQDDLIF
TGTGCCAGCAGCATCGGACAGGACGATCTCATCTTC
>TRBJ2-2|TRBV20-1|-|-
CSAAYTGELFF
TGCAGTGCAGCTTACACCGGGGAGCTGTTTTTT
>TRBJ2-1|TRBV7-9|-|TRBD2
CASSGTSGVENEQFF
TGTGCCAGCTCCGGGACTAGCGGGGTAGAAAATGAGCAGTTCTTC
>TRBJ2-7|TRBV7-9|-|-
CASSLPGSYEQYF
TGTGCCAGCAGCTTGCCAGGGTCCTACGAGCAGTACTTC
>TRBJ2-3|TRBV6-1|once|TRBD2
CASSAIAGGTDTQYF
TGTGCCAGCAGTGCCATAGCGGGGGGCACAGATACGCAGTATTTT
>TRBJ2-1|TRBV10-2|-|-
CASSPRTDSVEQFF
TGCGCCAGCAGTCCCCGAACAGACAGTGTTGAGCAGTTCTTC
>TRBJ2-7|TRBV5-8|-|-
CASRTLPEAYEQYF
TGTGCCAGCAGAACCCTTCCCGAGGCCTACGAGCAGTACTTC
>TRBJ2-1|TRBV6-4|-|TRBD1
CASSDRAGGVYEQFF
TGTGCCAGCAGTGACAGGGCAGGGGGCGTGTATGAGCAGTTCTTC
>TRBJ1-1|TRBV10-3|-|-
CAISDPDPGVVAFF
TGTGCCATCAGTGACCCTGATCCGGGAGTTGTAGCTTTCTTT
>TRBJ1-2|TRBV7-9|-|-
CASSLEAVMDGYTF
TGTGCCAGCAGCTTAGAGGCGGTAATGGATGGCTACACCTTC
>TRBJ2-1|TRBV2|-|-
CASSEQGSSYNEQFF
TGTGCCAGCAGTGAACAGGGAAGCTCCTACAATGAGCAGTTCTTC
>TRBJ2-7|TRBV19|once|-
CASSIRLSSYEQYF
TGTGCCAGTAGTATTCGACTGAGCTCCTACGAGCAGTACTTC
>TRBJ2-1|TRBV15|-|-
CATSRGRDSYNEQFF
TGTGCCACCAGCAGAGGACGGGACTCCTACAATGAGCAGTTCTTC
>TRBJ2-3|TRBV5-8|-|-
CASSLLGGPTDTQYF
TGTGCCAGCAGCCTACTCGGGGGGCCAACAGATACGCAGTATTTT
>TRBJ2-2|TRBV28|-|TRBD2
CASSSWGLADNTGELFF
TGTGCCAGCAGTTCCTGGGGACTAGCGGATAACACCGGGGAGCTGTTTTTT
>TRBJ2-5|TRBV6-5|once|-
CASSSGTQTFGETQYF
TGTGCCAGCAGTTCCGGGACACAAACATTCGGGGAGACCCAGTACTTC
>TRBJ2-1|TRBV6-4|-|TRBD2
CASSGGANEQFF
TGTGCCAGCAGCGGGGGGGCAAATGAGCAGTTCTTC
>TRBJ2-2|TRBV6-6|-|-
CASSFDSMNTGELFF
TGTGCCAGCAGTTTTGACAGCATGAACACCGGGGAGCTGTTTTTT
>TRBJ2-7|TRBV2|-|TRBD2
CASSEFGIGLAGGMSSYEQYF
TGTGCCAGCAGTGAATTCGGCATAGGGCTAGCGGGGGGCATGAGCTCCTACGAGCAGTACTTC
>TRBJ1-4|TRBV9|-|TRBD1
CASSVYPGTATNEKLFF
TGTGCCAGCAGCGTATATCCCGGGACAGCAACTAATGAAAAACTGTTTTTT
>TRBJ2-7|TRBV6-6|-|-
CASRGGGLREQYF
TGTGCCAGCAGGGGGGGAGGCTTGAGGGAGCAGTACTTC
>TRBJ2-7|TRBV7-9|-|TRBD1
CASRPAGTDLYEQYF
TGTGCCAGCAGACCAGCCGGGACAGACCTTTACGAGCAGTACTTC
>TRBJ1-6|TRBV4-1|-|-
CASSQETAVGNSPLHF
TGCGCCAGCAGCCAAGAAACGGCAGTGGGCAATTCACCCCTCCACTTT
>TRBJ2-2|TRBV27|-|-
CASRKQANTGELFF
TGTGCCAGCAGGAAGCAGGCGAACACCGGGGAGCTGTTTTTT
>TRBJ1-2|TRBV2|-|-
CASSDSYGYTF
TGTGCCAGCAGTGACAGCTATGGCTACACCTTC
>TRBJ2-2|TRBV2|-|TRBD2
CASSWTSGYPYGELFF
TGTGCCAGCAGTTGGACTAGCGGGTACCCTTACGGGGAGCTGTTTTTT
>TRBJ2-7|TRBV11-3|-|TRBD1
CASSPPPGQNYEQYF
TGTGCCAGCAGCCCTCCACCGGGACAGAACTACGAGCAGTACTTC
>TRBJ1-1|TRBV19|-|-
CASLLMASGDTEAFF
TGTGCCAGTCTTCTTATGGCAAGCGGTGACACTGAAGCTTTCTTT
>TRBJ2-2|TRBV18|-|-
CASSPWTENTGELFF
TGTGCCAGCTCACCTTGGACAGAGAACACCGGGGAGCTGTTTTTT
>TRBJ1-1|TRBV30|few|TRBD1
CAWSVLDRDTEAFF
TGTGCCTGGAGTGTACTGGACAGGGACACTGAAGCTTTCTTT
>TRBJ2-1|TRBV4-2|few|-
CASSQDYEALNYNEQFF
TGTGCCAGCAGCCAAGATTACGAGGCATTAAACTACAATGAGCAGTTCTTC
>TRBJ2-7|TRBV29-1|-|TRBD2
CSVVQRGSYEQYF
TGCAGCGTTGTCCAGCGGGGGTCCTACGAGCAGTACTTC
>TRBJ2-7|TRBV6-1|-|-
CASSFEREQYF
TGTGCCAGCAGTTTCGAGAGGGAGCAGTACTTC
>TRBJ2-2|TRBV5-4|-|-
CASSLELVGTGELFF
TGTGCCAGCAGCTTGGAACTAGTGGGCACCGGGGAGCTGTTTTTT
>TRBJ2-5|TRBV7-9|-|TRBD1
CATQGVGETQYF
TGTGCCACCCAGGGGGTCGGAGAGACCCAGTACTTC
>TRBJ1-1|TRBV7-6|-|TRBD1
CASSLRAETGWMNTEAFF
TGTGCCAGCAGCTTAAGGGCTGAGACAGGGTGGATGAACACTGAAGCTTTCTTT